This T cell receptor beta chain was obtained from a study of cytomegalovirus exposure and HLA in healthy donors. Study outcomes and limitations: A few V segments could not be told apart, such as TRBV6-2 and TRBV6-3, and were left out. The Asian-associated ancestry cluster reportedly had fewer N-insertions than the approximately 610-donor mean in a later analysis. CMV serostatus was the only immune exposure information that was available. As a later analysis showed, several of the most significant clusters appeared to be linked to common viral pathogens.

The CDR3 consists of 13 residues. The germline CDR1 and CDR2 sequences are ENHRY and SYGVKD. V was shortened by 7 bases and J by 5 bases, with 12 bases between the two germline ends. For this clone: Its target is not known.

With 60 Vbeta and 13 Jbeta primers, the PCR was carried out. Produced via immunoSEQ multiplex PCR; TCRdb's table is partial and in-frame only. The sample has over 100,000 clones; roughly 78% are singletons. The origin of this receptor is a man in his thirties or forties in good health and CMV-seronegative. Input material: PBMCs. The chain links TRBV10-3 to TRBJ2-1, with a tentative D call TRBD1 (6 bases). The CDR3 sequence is CAITDRSDNEQFF. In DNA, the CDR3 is TGTGCCATCACCGACAGGAGCGACAATGAGCAGTTCTTC.